This passage covers 2 T cell receptor beta chains from one sample sequenced in a study of post-analysis software for immune sequencing data. These receptors are not linked to any known antigen. The authors incorporated unique molecular identifiers into the TCR beta cDNA libraries. Each CDR3 protein is one row after TCRdb ran MiXCR on the PCR reads. The data contain roughly 400,000 distinct CDR3 sequences, approximately 39% of them singletons. Study-level findings and limits: Five TRBV segments, including TRBV5-6, TRBV5-1 and TRBV20-1, were more frequent in patients than controls.

Sequenced sample: blood. The source of these receptors is a girl aged 2 to 10 with multiple sclerosis.

This clonotype has at least ten counts. V usage is TRBV4-1 and J usage is TRBJ2-7, with 9 bases that match TRBD2. V trimming: 0 bases; J trimming: 3 bases; junction bases outside the gene matches: 3. The length of the CDR3 is 15 residues. Per germline, CDR1 MGHRA and CDR2 YSYEKL. CDR3 nucleotide sequence: TGCGCCAGCAGCCAAGAGAGACTAGCGGACTACGAGCAGTACTTC. Translation gives CASSQERLADYEQYF.

This clonotype came up a few times. The chain is built from TRBV28 and TRBJ2-7; perhaps TRBD2 as D (7 bases). The CDR3 extends over 15 amino acids. Germline CDR1 MDHEN, CDR2 SYDVKM. V was shortened by 5 bases and J by 4 bases, with 18 bases between the two germline ends. The CDR3 DNA follows: TGTGCCAGCAGTCCCTCCGGGGGGCTCTTTTACGAGCAGTACTTC. Translated, it gives CASSPSGGLFYEQYF.